Included here is one T cell receptor beta chain sequence, with context. This PCR relied on a set of 60 Vbeta primers and 13 Jbeta primers. Source study methods: Counted up in a later analysis, unique TCR beta chains came to approximately 83 million, with around 9.9 million shared. Profiled with immunoSEQ multiplex PCR; TCRdb holds only in-frame clones, not every one. V, J and clone size derive from that table, while D and trimming were established from the DNA sequence. The sample shows about 120,000 clones, around 75% of them seen only once. These data belong to a study of cytomegalovirus exposure and HLA in healthy donors. Trimming shortened V by 0 bases and J by 9 bases, and 9 bases separated the two germline ends. The length of the CDR3 is 13 residues. CDR1 is MNHEY and CDR2 is SMNVEV in the germline V gene (reference sequence).

Sequencing used PBMCs. The V and J genes are TRBV27 and TRBJ1-5, with D possibly being TRBD1 (5 bases). This TCR came from a young woman in good health and CMV-seronegative. CDR3 sequence reads: CASSLSGGVPQHF. CDR3 bases: TGTGCCAGCAGTTTATCCGGAGGGGTGCCCCAGCATTTT.